This note documents a single T cell receptor beta chain sequence. The antigen is not known. This sample is drawn from a study of shared clonotypes between healthy human individuals. Background on the study: Donors, aged 18 to 49, were a couple of women and a few men. Broader study findings: Naive subsets, compared against memory subsets, generally had larger estimated richness values. The rarefaction results pointed to incomplete sorted-subset sequencing despite large depth. Against clonotypes common to all four donors, non-shared ones had lower generation probabilities.

Germline V gene data show CDR1 as SGDLS and CDR2 as YYNGEE. Germline trimming cut 2 bases from V and 0 bases from J; bases unmatched to any gene: 4. The CDR3 runs to 16 residues. Terminally differentiated effector memory CD45RA+ cells were excluded from the naive CD8 cells, which were CD45RO-negative and positively selected for CCR7. The table came from immunoSEQ multiplex PCR; TCRdb's copy has only in-frame clones and leaves some out. The sample includes 2 million or so clones, about 94% of them seen just once. The TCR sequence derives from a man aged 18 to 35 in good health. Sequencing was carried out using naive CD8+ T cells sorted from blood. J is TRBJ2-3 and V is TRBV9, with TRBD2 matching over 9 bases. CDR3 loop: CASSVGLASSTDTQYF. The CDR3, as DNA: TGTGCCAGCAGCGTCGGACTAGCGTCTAGCACAGATACGCAGTATTTT.